These 6 T cell receptor beta chains were sequenced from one sample in a study of cytomegalovirus exposure and HLA in healthy donors. Generated by immunoSEQ multiplex PCR, the TCRdb table keeps only in-frame clones and is missing some. The sample shows 150,000 to 200,000 clones, roughly 83% of them seen only once. The sample consisted of PBMCs. These receptors originate from a man younger than 40 in good health and CMV-seropositive.

The chain carries TRBV7-2 and TRBJ2-1; 7 nucleotides match TRBD2. Trimming removed 5 bases from V and 7 bases from J; junction bases left unmatched: 14. There are 16 residues in the CDR3. From germline, CDR1 is SGHTA and CDR2 FQGNSA. This CDR3 is CASSPFGGVLENEQFF. CDR3 bases: TGTGCCAGCAGCCCTTTTGGGGGGGTTTTGGAAAATGAGCAGTTCTTC. Supplemented by reference TRBV7-2 and TRBJ2-1, the full variable domain reads GAGVSQSPSNKVTEKGKDVELRCDPISGHTALYWYRQSLGQGLEFLIYFQGNSAPDKSGLPSDRFSAERTGGSVSTLTIQRTQQEDSAVYLCASSPFGGVLENEQFFGPGTRLTVL.

The rearrangement links TRBV19 to TRBJ1-5; a possible D gene is TRBD1 (6 bases). Per germline, CDR1 LNHDA and CDR2 SQIVND (reference sequence). V lost 6 bases and J lost 5, with 11 bases in between. This CDR3 spans 13 amino acids. This CDR3 is CASRMGADQPQHF. The DNA for the CDR3 is TGTGCCAGTAGAATGGGGGCTGATCAGCCCCAGCATTTT.

The V and J genes are TRBV7-8 and TRBJ2-3; 12 bases map to TRBD2. Unmatched junction bases numbered 6, after V lost 3 bases and J lost 5 bases. Germline CDR1 SGHVS, CDR2 FQNEAQ. The CDR3 contains 16 residues. CDR3 nucleotide sequence: TGTGCCAGCAGCTTTCGACTAGCGGGAGAGAGAGATACGCAGTATTTT. This translates into CASSFRLAGERDTQYF.

This clone was counted a single time. The CDR3 sequence is CASSLGWQTYEQYF. The CDR3 DNA reads TGTGCCAGCAGCTTAGGTTGGCAGACCTACGAGCAGTACTTC. This chain joins TRBV7-2 and TRBJ2-7, with D hard to call. Trimming took 1 base from V and 2 from J, leaving 9 bases between them. CDR1 is SGHTA and CDR2 is FQGNSA in the germline V gene. The CDR3 sequence is 14 residues long.

The chain uses TRBV7-6 and TRBJ1-4; D is uncertain. The CDR3 runs 17 residues. Trimming left V 5 bases short and J 0 bases short, with 16 bases between. From germline, CDR1 is SGHVS and CDR2 FNYEAQ. This chain's CDR3 is CASSPRGPTSTNEKLFF. The CDR3 DNA follows: TGTGCCAGCAGCCCCCGTGGGCCCACCTCAACTAATGAAAAACTGTTTTTT. Full variable domain (missing parts from reference TRBV7-6 and TRBJ1-4): GAGVSQSPRYKVTKRGQDVALRCDPISGHVSLYWYRQALGQGPEFLTYFNYEAQQDKSGLPNDRFSAERPEGSISTLTIQRTEQRDSAMYRCASSPRGPTSTNEKLFFGSGTQLSVL.

This chain joins TRBV27 and TRBJ1-5; perhaps TRBD1 as D (6 bases). CDR3 size: 16 residues. Trimming took 5 bases from V and 1 from J, leaving 15 bases between them. Per germline, CDR1 MNHEY and CDR2 SMNVEV (reference sequence). The CDR3 here is CASSQDSQGSNQPQHF. The CDR3 DNA follows: TGTGCCAGCAGTCAGGACTCCCAGGGGAGCAATCAGCCCCAGCATTTT.